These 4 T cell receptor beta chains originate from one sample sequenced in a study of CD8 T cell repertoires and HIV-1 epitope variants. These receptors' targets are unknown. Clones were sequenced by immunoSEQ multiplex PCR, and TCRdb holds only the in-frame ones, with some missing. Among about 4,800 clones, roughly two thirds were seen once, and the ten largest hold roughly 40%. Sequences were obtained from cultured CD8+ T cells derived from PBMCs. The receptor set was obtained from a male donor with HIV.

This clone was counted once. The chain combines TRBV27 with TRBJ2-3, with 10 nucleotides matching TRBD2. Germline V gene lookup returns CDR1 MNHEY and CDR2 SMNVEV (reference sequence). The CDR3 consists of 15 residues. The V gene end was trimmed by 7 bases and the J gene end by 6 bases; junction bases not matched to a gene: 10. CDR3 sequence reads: CASIRRTSGYDTQYF. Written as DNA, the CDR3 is TGTGCCAGCATTCGGAGGACTAGCGGCTATGATACGCAGTATTTT.

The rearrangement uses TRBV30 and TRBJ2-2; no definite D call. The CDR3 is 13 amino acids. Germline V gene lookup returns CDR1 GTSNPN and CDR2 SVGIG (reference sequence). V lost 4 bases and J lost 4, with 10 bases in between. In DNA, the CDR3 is TGTGCCTGGACCTGGTCGGGCACCGGGGAGCTGTTTTTT. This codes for CAWTWSGTGELFF.

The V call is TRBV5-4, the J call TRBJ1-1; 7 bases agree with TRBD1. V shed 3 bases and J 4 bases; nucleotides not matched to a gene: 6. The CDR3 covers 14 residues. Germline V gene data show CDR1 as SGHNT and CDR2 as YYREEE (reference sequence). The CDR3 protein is CASSWGTVSTEAFF. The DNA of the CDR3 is TGTGCCAGCAGCTGGGGGACAGTGAGCACTGAAGCTTTCTTT.

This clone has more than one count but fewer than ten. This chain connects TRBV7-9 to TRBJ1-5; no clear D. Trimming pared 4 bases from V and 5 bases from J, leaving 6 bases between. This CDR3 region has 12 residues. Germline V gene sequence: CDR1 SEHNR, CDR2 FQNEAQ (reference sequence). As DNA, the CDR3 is TGTGCCAGCAGCTACACCGATCAGCCCCAGCATTTT. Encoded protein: CASSYTDQPQHF.